The rows below give T cell receptor beta chains drawn from one sample of a study of CDR3 diversity in severe acne. Each CDR3 protein is one row after TCRdb ran MiXCR on the PCR reads. The sample holds more than 70,000 distinct CDR3 sequences; about 50% are singletons and the top ten take about 9.5%. Sequenced: blood. The source of these receptors is a male donor in good health, serving as a control. The CDR3 runs from the conserved cysteine through the conserved F or W. D genes are given only for firm matches. Some rows have no size entry. The others give once, few or many, or a class for an expanded clone.

>TRBJ1-3|.|few|TRBV6-6
CASSYGEGNTIYF
TGTGCCAGCAGTTACGGCGAGGGGAACACCATATATTTT
>TRBJ1-1|.|many|TRBV11-3
CASSLKGWTEAFF
TGTGCCAGCAGCTTGAAGGGGTGGACTGAAGCTTTCTTT
>TRBJ2-7|.|.|TRBV20-1
CSAGGEVAGQVGQYF
TGCAGTGCTGGTGGTGAGGTGGCGGGGCAGGTCGGGCAGTACTTC
>TRBJ2-5|.|many|TRBV5-1
CASSLGVGAAQETQYF
TGCGCCAGCAGCTTGGGGGTGGGGGCGGCCCAAGAGACCCAGTACTTC
>TRBJ2-3|.|.|TRBV7-2
CASTRDWEFFTDTQYF
TGTGCCAGCACCAGGGATTGGGAGTTTTTCACAGATACGCAGTATTTT
>TRBJ1-1|TRBD1|few|TRBV24-1
CATRDRGPTEAFF
TGTGCCACTAGGGACAGGGGGCCCACTGAAGCTTTCTTT
>TRBJ1-4|.|few|TRBV10-1
CARVPGEKLSF
TGCGCCAGGGTCCCAGGGGAAAAACTGTCTTTT
>TRBJ2-5|TRBD2|.|TRBV7-9
CASSLAGDGETQYF
TGTGCCAGCAGCCTAGCGGGGGACGGAGAGACCCAGTACTTC
>TRBJ1-6|.|many|TRBV27
CASSSRKDYNSPLHF
TGTGCCAGCAGTTCCCGAAAGGACTATAATTCACCCCTCCACTTT
>TRBJ2-7|TRBD1|.|TRBV6-6
CASSFGQGNEQYF
TGTGCCAGCAGTTTCGGACAGGGCAATGAGCAGTACTTC
>TRBJ1-1|.|.|TRBV7-6
CASSLGRSADTEAFF
TGTGCCAGCAGCTTAGGTCGTTCGGCGGACACTGAAGCTTTCTTT
>TRBJ1-2|.|many|TRBV24-1
CATSRGEGGGYTF
TGTGCCACCAGTCGAGGGGAGGGCGGTGGCTACACCTTC
>TRBJ2-7|.|.|TRBV7-2
CASSQVGGRTYEQYF
TGTGCCAGCAGCCAAGTTGGGGGACGCACCTACGAGCAGTACTTC
>TRBJ2-1|.|many|TRBV20-1
CSASVSTPDGEQFF
TGCAGTGCTAGCGTTAGCACCCCGGACGGTGAGCAGTTCTTC
>TRBJ2-3|.|many|TRBV28
CASSSDSKGSTDTQYF
TGTGCCAGCAGTTCGGACAGCAAGGGGAGCACAGATACGCAGTATTTT
>TRBJ1-6|.|.|TRBV20-1
CSARALNPLHF
TGCAGTGCTAGAGCCCTTAATCCCCTCCACTTT
>TRBJ1-5|TRBD1|many|TRBV20-1
CSARRTGGYLNQPQHF
TGCAGTGCTAGAAGGACAGGGGGATACCTTAATCAGCCCCAGCATTTT
>TRBJ1-1|.|few|TRBV10-2
CASGGPTANTEAFF
TGCGCCAGCGGTGGGCCAACAGCCAACACTGAAGCTTTCTTT
>TRBJ1-2|.|few|TRBV6-5
CASSEAVRSYGYTF
TGTGCCAGCAGTGAAGCCGTCAGGAGCTATGGCTACACCTTC
>TRBJ2-7|.|.|TRBV10-3
CAIEAGLDEQYF
TGTGCCATCGAGGCGGGACTGGACGAGCAGTACTTC
>TRBJ1-3|.|.|TRBV24-1
CATSDGHEDTIYF
TGTGCCACCAGTGACGGCCACGAAGACACCATATATTTT
>TRBJ2-5|.|.|TRBV6-6
CASSYSGPAKETQYF
TGTGCCAGCAGTTACTCGGGACCCGCCAAAGAGACCCAGTACTTC
>TRBJ1-3|.|few|TRBV10-3
CAISHGFSSGNTIYF
TGTGCCATCAGTCACGGGTTTAGCTCTGGAAACACCATATATTTT
>TRBJ2-1|.|.|TRBV27
CASMLSSDYNEQFF
TGTGCCAGCATGCTGTCAAGCGACTACAATGAGCAGTTCTTC
>TRBJ1-2|TRBD1|.|TRBV4-1
CASSQAGTGSNYGYTF
TGCGCCAGCAGCCAAGCCGGGACAGGGTCTAACTATGGCTACACCTTC
>TRBJ2-7|.|.|TRBV9
CASSVDGLSSYEQYF
TGTGCCAGCAGCGTAGATGGGCTAAGCTCCTACGAGCAGTACTTC
>TRBJ2-5|TRBD2|few|TRBV2
CASVSGGAETQYF
TGTGCCAGCGTCTCGGGGGGGGCAGAGACCCAGTACTTC
>TRBJ2-5|.|few|TRBV2
CASAFGTYGETQYF
TGTGCCAGCGCCTTCGGGACGTATGGGGAGACCCAGTACTTC
>TRBJ1-6|.|.|TRBV7-9
CASSYPQGMSSYNSPLHF
TGTGCCAGCAGCTACCCCCAAGGCATGAGCTCCTATAATTCACCCCTCCACTTT
>TRBJ2-1|.|.|TRBV5-5
CASSQEGSTNEQFF
TGTGCCAGCAGCCAGGAGGGTTCAACTAATGAGCAGTTCTTC
>TRBJ2-5|TRBD1|.|TRBV7-9
CASTSGDRLQETQYF
TGTGCCAGCACATCAGGGGACAGGCTCCAAGAGACCCAGTACTTC
>TRBJ2-2|TRBD2|medium-sized|TRBV9
CASSVWDYSNTGELFF
TGTGCCAGCAGCGTGTGGGACTATTCGAACACCGGGGAGCTGTTTTTT
>TRBJ2-7|.|.|TRBV19
CASSYAATGNYEQYF
TGTGCCAGTAGCTACGCCGCGACCGGCAACTACGAGCAGTACTTC
>TRBJ1-1|.|.|TRBV7-2
CASSERDGITEAFF
TGTGCCAGCAGCGAACGAGACGGAATCACTGAAGCTTTCTTT
>TRBJ2-5|.|many|TRBV4-1
CASSPTDGKTQYF
TGCGCCAGCAGCCCCACAGACGGGAAGACCCAGTACTTC
>TRBJ2-1|TRBD2|once|TRBV7-9
CASSLGGLAGYNEQFF
TGTGCCAGCAGCTTAGGGGGACTAGCGGGCTACAATGAGCAGTTCTTC
>TRBJ2-7|.|.|TRBV7-2
CASSSYRGTPSYEQYF
TGTGCCAGCAGCTCCTACCGCGGCACTCCCTCCTACGAGCAGTACTTC
>TRBJ2-1|TRBD2|.|TRBV20-1
CSASPFTSGDNEQFF
TGCAGTGCTAGTCCATTTACTAGCGGGGACAATGAGCAGTTCTTC
>TRBJ1-1|.|many|TRBV30
CAWTGDTEAFF
TGTGCCTGGACAGGGGACACTGAAGCTTTCTTT
>TRBJ2-7|TRBD1|many|TRBV15
CATSRTWDSYEQYF
TGTGCCACCAGCAGAACCTGGGACAGCTACGAGCAGTACTTC
>TRBJ2-7|.|many|TRBV18
CASSPSGLPYEQYF
TGTGCCAGCTCACCGAGCGGGCTTCCCTACGAGCAGTACTTC
>TRBJ1-2|TRBD1|.|TRBV12-3/TRBV12-4
CASSRTGTGYGYTF
TGTGCCAGCAGTCGTACCGGGACAGGCTATGGCTACACCTTC
>TRBJ1-1|.|.|TRBV20-1
CSGKKGVMNTEAFF
TGCAGTGGTAAAAAGGGGGTAATGAACACTGAAGCTTTCTTT
>TRBJ2-7|TRBD1|few|TRBV11-3
CASSSEGASTYEQYF
TGTGCCAGCAGCTCCGAGGGGGCGTCCACCTACGAGCAGTACTTC
>TRBJ2-5|.|few|TRBV28
CASSYRTQETQYF
TGTGCCAGCAGTTACAGGACCCAAGAGACCCAGTACTTC
>TRBJ1-2|.|.|TRBV19
CASTPPVSAGSVAHGYTF
TGTGCCAGTACCCCCCCAGTGTCGGCAGGCTCGGTCGCCCATGGCTACACCTTC
>TRBJ1-5|TRBD1|.|TRBV2
CASKLTGTGEPQHF
TGTGCCAGCAAGCTGACAGGGACCGGGGAGCCCCAGCATTTT
>TRBJ1-6|TRBD1|few|TRBV25-1
CASSEYGTAYNSPLHF
TGTGCCAGCAGTGAATACGGGACAGCCTATAATTCACCCCTCCACTTT
>TRBJ1-1|.|.|TRBV19
CASSFRGNTEAFF
TGTGCCAGTAGTTTCAGAGGGAACACTGAAGCCTTCTTT
>TRBJ1-6|.|.|TRBV20-1
CSARDRSSNSPLHF
TGCAGTGCTAGAGATCGGAGCAGCAATTCACCCCTCCACTTT
>TRBJ1-1|.|many|TRBV3-1
CASSPSTGRTEAFF
TGTGCCAGCAGCCCATCTACAGGTAGGACTGAAGCTTTCTTT
>TRBJ2-5|.|many|TRBV29-1
CSVVAGETQYF
TGCAGCGTGGTGGCGGGGGAGACCCAGTACTTC
>TRBJ2-7|.|.|TRBV25-1
CASSFSASSYEQYF
TGTGCCAGCAGTTTCAGCGCCTCATCCTACGAGCAGTACTTC
>TRBJ1-1|.|.|TRBV20-1
CSARAPNTEAFF
TGCAGTGCTAGAGCACCTAACACTGAAGCTTTCTTT
>TRBJ2-7|.|few|TRBV15
CASSLVLGREQYF
TGTGCCAGCAGTTTGGTTTTGGGTCGCGAGCAGTACTTC
>TRBJ2-7|TRBD2|.|TRBV6-5
CASSGLAGLDEQYF
TGTGCCAGCAGTGGACTAGCGGGACTGGACGAGCAGTACTTC
>TRBJ1-2|.|few|TRBV4-1
CASSQGEYLYYGYTF
TGCGCCAGCAGCCAAGGAGAATATTTATACTATGGCTACACCTTC
>TRBJ2-1|TRBD1|.|TRBV19
CASRFQDRAYNEQFF
TGTGCCAGTAGGTTCCAGGACAGGGCCTACAATGAGCAGTTCTTC
>TRBJ1-2|.|few|TRBV28
CASTPPGNGYTF
TGTGCCAGCACCCCGCCCGGGAATGGCTACACCTTC
>TRBJ2-3|TRBD2|medium-sized|TRBV2
CASSIAGGDTDTQYF
TGTGCCAGCAGTATAGCGGGGGGGGACACAGATACGCAGTATTTT